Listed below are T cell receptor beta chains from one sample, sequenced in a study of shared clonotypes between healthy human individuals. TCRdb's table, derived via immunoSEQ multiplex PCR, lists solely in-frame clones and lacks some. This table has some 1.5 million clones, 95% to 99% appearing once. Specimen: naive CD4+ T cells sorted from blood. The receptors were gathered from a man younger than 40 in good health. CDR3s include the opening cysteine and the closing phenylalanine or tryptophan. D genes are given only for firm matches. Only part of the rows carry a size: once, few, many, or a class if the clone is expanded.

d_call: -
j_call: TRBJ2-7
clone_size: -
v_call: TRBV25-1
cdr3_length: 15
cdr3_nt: TGTGCCAGCACCGGAAGTGGGGGGCTTTCCTACGAGCAGTACTTC
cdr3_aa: CASTGSGGLSYEQYF

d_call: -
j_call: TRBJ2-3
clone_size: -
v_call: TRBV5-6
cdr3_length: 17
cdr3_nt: TGTGCCAGCAGCTGGGGGCCGGGGGCGGAGGTTCGAGATACGCAGTATTTT
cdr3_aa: CASSWGPGAEVRDTQYF

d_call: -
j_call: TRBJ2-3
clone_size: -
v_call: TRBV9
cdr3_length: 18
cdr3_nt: TGTGCCAGCAGCGTAAGGGGGAGCCCTCACGGGGGCACAGATACGCAGTATTTT
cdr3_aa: CASSVRGSPHGGTDTQYF

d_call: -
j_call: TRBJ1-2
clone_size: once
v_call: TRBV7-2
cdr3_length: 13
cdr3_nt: TGTGCCAGCAGCTTAGAGGGCCAGCGTGGCTACACCTTC
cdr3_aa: CASSLEGQRGYTF

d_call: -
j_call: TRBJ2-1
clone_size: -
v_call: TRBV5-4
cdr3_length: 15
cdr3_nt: TGTGCCAGCAGCTTGAGGGATTACCCCCGTGGTGAGCAGTTCTTC
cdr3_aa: CASSLRDYPRGEQFF

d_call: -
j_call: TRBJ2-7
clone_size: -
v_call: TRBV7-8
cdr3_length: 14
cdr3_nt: TGTGCCAGCAGCCGTTCGCCAGAGGGCTACGAGCAGTACTTC
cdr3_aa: CASSRSPEGYEQYF

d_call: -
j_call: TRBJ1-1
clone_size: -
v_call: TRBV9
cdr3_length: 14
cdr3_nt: TGTGCCAGCAGCGTCCATACTATGAACACTGAAGCTTTCTTT
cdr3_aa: CASSVHTMNTEAFF

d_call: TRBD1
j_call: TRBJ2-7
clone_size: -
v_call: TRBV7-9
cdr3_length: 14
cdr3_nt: TGTGCCAGCAGCTTTGGGGACAGGCTCGGCGAGCAGTACTTC
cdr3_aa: CASSFGDRLGEQYF

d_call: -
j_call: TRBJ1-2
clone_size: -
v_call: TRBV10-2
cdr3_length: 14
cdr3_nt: TGCGCCAGCAGTGAGTTATCGGGGAAGGGAGGCTACACCTTC
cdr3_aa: CASSELSGKGGYTF

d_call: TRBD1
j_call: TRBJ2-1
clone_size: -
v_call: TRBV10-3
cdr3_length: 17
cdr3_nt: TGTGCCATCAGTTCCTTTACCGGGACAGGGGGGCGGAATGAGCAGTTCTTC
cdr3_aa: CAISSFTGTGGRNEQFF

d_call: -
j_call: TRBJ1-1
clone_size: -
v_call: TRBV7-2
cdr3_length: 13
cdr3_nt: TGTGCCAGCAGCCTCCGGGGGAACACTGAAGCTTTCTTT
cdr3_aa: CASSLRGNTEAFF

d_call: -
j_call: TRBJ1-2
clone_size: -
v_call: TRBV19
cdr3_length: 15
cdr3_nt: TGTGCCAGTAGTATACCCCTCAACCAACTATATGGCTACACCTTC
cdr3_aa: CASSIPLNQLYGYTF

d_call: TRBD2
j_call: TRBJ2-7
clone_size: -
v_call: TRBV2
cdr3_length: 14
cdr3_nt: TGTGCCAGCAGCTCCGGGACTAGCGGGTACGAGCAGTACTTC
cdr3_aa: CASSSGTSGYEQYF

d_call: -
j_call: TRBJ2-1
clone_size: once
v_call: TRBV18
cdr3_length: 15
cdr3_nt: TGTGCCAGCTCACCTGGGGAGACCCGGAGAGATGAGCAGTTCTTC
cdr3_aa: CASSPGETRRDEQFF

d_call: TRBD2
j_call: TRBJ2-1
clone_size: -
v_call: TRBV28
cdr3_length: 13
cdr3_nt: TGTGCCAGCAGTTTAGGTGCACGGCGGGAGGAATTCTTC
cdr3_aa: CASSLGARREEFF

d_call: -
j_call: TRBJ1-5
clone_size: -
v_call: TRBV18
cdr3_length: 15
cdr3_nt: TGTGCCAGCTCACCATCTGGACGCAGCAATCAGCCCCAGCATTTT
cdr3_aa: CASSPSGRSNQPQHF

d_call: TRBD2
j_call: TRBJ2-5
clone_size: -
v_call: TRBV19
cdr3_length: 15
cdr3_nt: TGTGCCAGTAGTCAGACTAGCGGGAGTCACGAGACCCAGTACTTC
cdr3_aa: CASSQTSGSHETQYF